These 13 T cell receptor beta chains originate from one sample sequenced in a study of cytomegalovirus exposure and HLA in healthy donors. Vbeta (60) and Jbeta (13) primers were used in the PCR. The table came from immunoSEQ multiplex PCR; TCRdb's copy has only in-frame clones and leaves some out. The data contain more than 75,000 clones, about 85% of them singletons. Sequenced: PBMCs. The receptors were sampled from a woman between 40 and 50 years old in good health and CMV-seropositive.

The chain links TRBV5-1 to TRBJ1-3; a weak D match, TRBD1 (5 bases). From germline, CDR1 is SGHRS and CDR2 YFSETQ. The germline V and J ends were trimmed by 4 bases and 0 bases, with 14 bases remaining between them. The CDR3 sequence is 16 residues long. The chain's CDR3 is CASSGQGGFSGNTIYF. The DNA for the CDR3 is TGCGCCAGCAGCGGGCAGGGTGGATTCTCTGGAAACACCATATATTTT. The full variable domain, its missing parts supplied by reference TRBV5-1 and TRBJ1-3, is KAGVTQTPRYLIKTRGQQVTLSCSPISGHRSVSWYQQTPGQGLQFLFEYFSETQRNKGNFPGRFSGRQFSNSRSEMNVSTLELGDSALYLCASSGQGGFSGNTIYFGEGSWLTVV.

V usage is TRBV2 and J usage is TRBJ2-7; maybe TRBD2 (6 bases). Trimming left V 7 bases short and J 0 bases short, with 10 bases between. From germline, CDR1 is SNHLY and CDR2 FYNNEI. The CDR3 runs 13 residues. CDR3 in DNA: TGTGCCAGCACCGGGACTGACTCCTACGAGCAGTACTTC. This codes for CASTGTDSYEQYF.

The genes are TRBV4-1 and TRBJ2-1; unclear D gene. CDR3 size: 15 residues. Germline V gene lookup returns CDR1 MGHRA and CDR2 YSYEKL. V lost 0 bases and J 5 bases, leaving 11 bases between the germline ends. In nucleotides, the CDR3 is TGCGCCAGCAGCCAAGAATATCCGCGCCACAATGAGCAGTTCTTC. Its protein product is CASSQEYPRHNEQFF.

The J gene is TRBJ2-1, the V gene TRBV4-1; maybe TRBD2 (5 bases). CDR1 and CDR2 (germline): MGHRA, YSYEKL. V lost 0 bases and J lost 5, with 14 bases in between. This CDR3 has 16 amino acids. Here the CDR3 reads CASSQDPPRRNNEQFF. For the CDR3, the DNA is TGCGCCAGCAGCCAAGATCCCCCGAGGAGGAACAATGAGCAGTTCTTC.

The chain recombines TRBV19 with TRBJ2-7, with 15 bases lining up with TRBD2. The length of the CDR3 is 15 residues. Per germline, CDR1 LNHDA and CDR2 SQIVND (reference sequence). V dropped 6 bases and J dropped 6; count of bases not matched to a gene: 6. This CDR3 is CASSQGLAGGSEQYF. The CDR3 DNA follows: TGTGCCAGTAGCCAGGGACTAGCGGGAGGAAGCGAGCAGTACTTC.

This clone was detected only once. This rearrangement joins TRBV10-2 to TRBJ2-3; 11 bases fit TRBD2. V was clipped by 5 bases and J by 2 bases; unmatched bases: 6. There are 16 residues in the CDR3. CDR1 WSHSY and CDR2 SAAADI come from the germline V gene. The chain's CDR3 is CASSPLAGGFTDTQYF. CDR3 bases: TGCGCCAGCAGTCCTCTAGCGGGAGGCTTCACAGATACGCAGTATTTT.

The chain recombines TRBV6-1 with TRBJ2-1; D gene ambiguous. The ends were cut back, 6 bases at V and 6 bases at J, with 12 bases in the middle. CDR3 length: 13 residues. CDR1 is MNHNS, CDR2 SASEGT, per germline. The CDR3 loop reads CASSLPVPNEQFF. CDR3 in DNA: TGTGCCAGCAGCCTACCCGTCCCCAATGAGCAGTTCTTC.

The chain couples TRBV15 to TRBJ2-2; 8 bases agree with TRBD2. Looked up from germline, CDR1 is LNHNV and CDR2 is YYDKDF (reference sequence). V lost 0 bases and J lost 5; bases outside the gene matches: 2. The CDR3 length is 15 residues. The CDR3: CATSRDRLATGELFF. The CDR3 DNA is TGTGCCACCAGCAGAGACCGACTAGCGACCGGGGAGCTGTTTTTT.

This rearrangement joins TRBV14 to TRBJ2-3; D is uncertain. V lost 4 bases, J lost 6 bases, and 8 bases lay in between. The V gene's germline CDR1 is SGHDN and CDR2 FVKESK. The CDR3 runs to 12 residues. As DNA, the CDR3 is TGTGCCAGCAGCCCCTTCGGGGATACGCAGTATTTT. This translates into CASSPFGDTQYF.

The chain uses TRBV18 and TRBJ2-7; weak D call: TRBD1 (5 bases). The germline V and J ends were trimmed by 1 base and 6 bases, with 22 bases remaining between them. Germline CDR1 is KGHSH and CDR2 is LQKENI. This CDR3 has 17 amino acids. CDR3 nucleotide sequence: TGTGCCAGCTCACCACGAATTTTAACGAGCAGGGTTAGCGAGCAGTACTTC. Amino acid sequence: CASSPRILTSRVSEQYF.

This clone was found many times. V usage is TRBV4-3 and J usage is TRBJ1-4, with TRBD1 identical over 9 bases. This CDR3 is 13 amino acids long. Germline V gene data show CDR1 as LGHNA and CDR2 as YSLEER. The ends lost 4 bases at V and 10 bases at J; junction bases unmatched: 4. For the CDR3, the DNA is TGCGCCAGCAGCCGGGACAGGGAGGCAAAACTGTTTTTT. Translated: CASSRDREAKLFF.

The J gene is TRBJ2-1, the V gene TRBV7-2; 11 bases agree with TRBD2. With V trimmed by 5 bases and J by 4 bases, 10 bases remained unmatched. Germline CDR1 SGHTA, CDR2 FQGNSA. The CDR3 extends over 17 amino acids. CDR3 DNA: TGTGCCAGCAGCCCCCCCCCGGGACTAGCGGTTTACAATGAGCAGTTCTTC. Its translation is CASSPPPGLAVYNEQFF.

The V call is TRBV19, the J call TRBJ2-2; perhaps TRBD2 as D (6 bases). V dropped 1 base and J dropped 5 bases, with 11 bases sitting between them. This CDR3 comprises 15 residues. Germline values: CDR1 LNHDA, CDR2 SQIVND (reference sequence). CDR3 protein: CASSIGDLPTGELFF. Here the CDR3 DNA reads TGTGCCAGTAGTATAGGGGACTTACCAACCGGGGAGCTGTTTTTT.